The 4 T cell receptor beta chains below were found in one sample sequenced in a study of CD8 T cells in ankylosing spondylitis. In TCRdb, the 5' RACE reads were re-called with MiXCR into one record per CDR3 protein. Of about 200,000 distinct CDR3 sequences listed, roughly 13% were seen once; the top ten hold about 17%. Sequencing used blood, either unsorted or a sorted T cell fraction (not recorded which). The receptors come from a male donor with ankylosing spondylitis or in good health (not recorded which).

This chain connects TRBV4-2 to TRBJ2-7, with 12 bases fitting TRBD1. This CDR3 is built from 19 residues. V was pared by 2 bases and J by 3 bases, with 14 bases of the junction left unmatched. Germline CDR1 reads LGHNA; CDR2 reads YNFKEQ. DNA of the CDR3: TGTGCCAGCAGCCAACCCCGGGACAGGGGGCAATCCTCTTTCTACGAGCAGTACTTC. It specifies CASSQPRDRGQSSFYEQYF.

This clonotype was counted a few times. V usage is TRBV5-1 and J usage is TRBJ2-7; D gene ambiguous. Germline V gene data show CDR1 as SGHRS and CDR2 as YFSETQ. With 0 bases removed from V and 2 bases from J, the gap between germline ends came to 9 bases. The CDR3 sequence is 14 residues long. For the CDR3, the DNA is TGCGCCAGCAGCTTGGCTGGGATCACCTACGAGCAGTACTTC. Encoded protein: CASSLAGITYEQYF.

The chain uses TRBV5-5 and TRBJ1-3; no firm D call. The CDR3 has 15 amino acids. Per germline, CDR1 SGHKS and CDR2 YYEKEE (reference sequence). The germline V and J ends were trimmed by 0 bases and 1 base, with 8 bases remaining between them. The chain's CDR3 is CASSLGVGSGNTIYF. The CDR3 nucleotides read TGTGCCAGCAGCTTGGGGGTAGGGTCTGGAAACACCATATATTTT.

This clonotype has only a few counts. This rearrangement joins TRBV29-1 to TRBJ1-1; D remains unclear. The germline V gene has CDR1 SQVTM and CDR2 ANQGSEA. Trimming cost V 1 base and J 3 bases, with 15 bases left between them. There are 15 residues in the CDR3. The CDR3 region has the DNA TGCAGCGTTGAAGGCTCGACACACCTTTACACTGAAGCTTTCTTT. Encoded protein: CSVEGSTHLYTEAFF.